These 29 T cell receptor beta chains share one sample of origin, sequenced in a study of cytomegalovirus exposure and HLA in healthy donors. Both 60 Vbeta primers and 13 Jbeta primers went into the PCR. Only in-frame clones appear in the TCRdb table, and some are missing; sequencing was by immunoSEQ multiplex PCR. Of about 250,000 clones in the sample, roughly 85% were seen once. The specimen sequenced was PBMCs. Receptors were obtained from a girl under 10 years old in good health and CMV-seronegative.

This clone was observed a single time. The V call is TRBV29-1, the J call TRBJ2-2; 15 nucleotides agree with TRBD2. V lost 7 bases to trimming and J lost 6 bases; unmatched junction nucleotides: 9. The CDR3 consists of 16 residues. Germline V CDR1 and CDR2: SQVTM, ANQGSEA. CDR3 sequence: CSARGLAGGYAGELFF. The CDR3 DNA reads as TGCAGCGCCCGAGGACTAGCGGGAGGGTACGCCGGGGAGCTGTTTTTT.

The chain joins TRBV30 to TRBJ2-1, with no clear D. The CDR3 contains 11 residues. With 0 bases removed from V and 9 bases from J, the gap between germline ends came to 6 bases. Looked up from germline, CDR1 is GTSNPN and CDR2 is SVGIG (reference sequence). The CDR3 protein is CAWSVLSEQFF. CDR3 nucleotide sequence: TGTGCCTGGAGTGTACTTAGTGAGCAGTTCTTC.

The V call is TRBV6-5, the J call TRBJ1-1, with D possibly matching TRBD1 (6 bases). Per germline, CDR1 MNHEY and CDR2 SVGAGI. The CDR3 has 12 amino acids. The V end lost 5 bases, the J end lost 10 bases, and 14 bases lay between the germline ends. CDR3 sequence reads: CASSQNRERAFF. For the CDR3, the DNA is TGTGCCAGCAGTCAAAACAGGGAGAGAGCTTTCTTT.

This chain connects TRBV10-1 to TRBJ2-1, with a tentative D call TRBD1 (6 bases). Between the trimmed V and J ends, which lost 0 bases and 7 bases, there was a span of 13 bases. The CDR3 is 15 amino acids. Germline assignment: CDR1 WNHNN and CDR2 SYGVQD (reference sequence). The CDR3 DNA reads TGCGCCAGCAGTGAGTCGGGGGCTTCCTCTAATGAGCAGTTCTTC. This codes for CASSESGASSNEQFF.

CDR3 coding DNA: TGTGCCAGCAGCTTAAGCGGCGGCTACACCTTC. It translates to CASSLSGGYTF. The chain couples TRBV7-9 to TRBJ1-2; no definite D call. This CDR3 has 11 amino acids. Trimming removed 2 bases at V and 8 bases at J, with 6 bases between. Germline CDR1 and CDR2: SEHNR and FQNEAQ (reference sequence). Supplemented by reference TRBV7-9 and TRBJ1-2, the full variable domain reads DTGVSQNPRHKITKRGQNVTFRCDPISEHNRLYWYRQTLGQGPEFLTYFQNEAQLEKSRLLSDRFSAERPKGSFSTLEIQRTEQGDSAMYLCASSLSGGYTFGSGTRLTVV.

Regarding this clone: This same CDR3 is encoded by further DNA sequences in the sample. The chain couples TRBV15 to TRBJ2-2; 14 bases map to TRBD2. Germline V gives CDR1 LNHNV, CDR2 YYDKDF (reference sequence). V was pared by 3 bases and J by 6 bases, with 0 bases of the junction left unmatched. The CDR3 totals 15 residues. The CDR3 sequence: CATSRGLAGAGELFF. CDR3 sequence (DNA): TGTGCCACCAGCAGGGGACTAGCGGGGGCCGGGGAGCTGTTTTTT.

The rearrangement uses TRBV11-2 and TRBJ2-5; 8 bases are shared with TRBD1. Germline CDR1 and CDR2: SGHAT and FQNNGV. The CDR3 is 14 amino acids. The J segment lost 2 bases and the V segment lost 8 bases, leaving 7 bases of the junction unmatched. CDR3 amino acids: CASRDRGKQETQYF. CDR3 nucleotide sequence: TGTGCCAGCCGAGACAGGGGAAAGCAAGAGACCCAGTACTTC.

V usage is TRBV10-3 and J usage is TRBJ1-3; D call uncertain. Trimming shortened V by 2 bases and J by 0 bases, and 11 bases separated the two germline ends. The germline gives CDR1 ENHRY, CDR2 SYGVKD. This CDR3 contains 16 residues. Here the CDR3 DNA reads TGTGCCATCAGTGAGGCGGGTTATCACTCTGGAAACACCATATATTTT. Translated, it gives CAISEAGYHSGNTIYF.

V and J are TRBV5-4 and TRBJ2-2; D call uncertain. The V and J ends lost 3 bases and 5 bases respectively, with 17 bases between them. This CDR3 spans 16 amino acids. Germline lookup yields CDR1 SGHNT and CDR2 YYREEE (reference sequence). CDR3 nucleotides: TGTGCCAGCAGCTCGGAGAAAGAAGGAAGGACCGGGGAGCTGTTTTTT. It translates to CASSSEKEGRTGELFF.

This sequence joins TRBV6-6 and TRBJ2-5, with D tentatively TRBD1 (6 bases). CDR1 is MNHNY and CDR2 is SVGAGI in the germline V gene (reference sequence). Trimming cost V 6 bases and J 5 bases, with 16 bases left between them. CDR3 length: 14 amino acids. The CDR3 coding sequence is TGTGCCAGCAGCTCAACCGGGACAACGGAGACCCAGTACTTC. Its protein is CASSSTGTTETQYF.

The rearrangement uses TRBV11-2 and TRBJ2-7, with D unclear. The CDR3 covers 14 residues. The V and J ends lost 3 bases and 2 bases respectively, with 11 bases between them. Looked up from germline, CDR1 is SGHAT and CDR2 is FQNNGV. The CDR3 loop is CASSLRLLAYEQYF. The CDR3 DNA follows: TGTGCCAGCAGCTTGAGGCTCTTGGCCTACGAGCAGTACTTC.

The chain links TRBV30 to TRBJ2-6; 7 bases map to TRBD1. The CDR3 length is 15 residues. Germline assignment: CDR1 GTSNPN and CDR2 SVGIG (reference sequence). Trimming at V came to 1 base and at J to 1 base, leaving 1 base not matched to a gene. The CDR3 DNA reads as TGTGCCTGGAGTGCGGGACAGTCTGGGGCCAACGTCCTGACTTTC. Its translation: CAWSAGQSGANVLTF.

V gene TRBV5-1 combines with J gene TRBJ2-4; D is unresolved. Trimming shortened V by 4 bases and J by 7 bases, and 21 bases separated the two germline ends. The germline V gene has CDR1 SGHRS and CDR2 YFSETQ. This CDR3 contains 16 residues. CDR3: CASSPTPITLRNIQYF. The CDR3 bases are TGCGCCAGCAGCCCTACTCCCATTACTTTACGGAACATTCAGTACTTC.

V and J are TRBV29-1 and TRBJ2-7; the match to TRBD2 covers 13 bases. CDR3 size: 14 residues. J was trimmed by 7 bases and V by 0 bases; bases with no gene match: 3. Germline V lookup: CDR1 SQVTM, CDR2 ANQGSEA. The CDR3 DNA reads as TGCAGCGTTGAAGAGGGACTAGCGGGAAGGGAGCAGTACTTC. Translation: CSVEEGLAGREQYF.

This clone occurred a few times. The rearrangement uses TRBV5-1 and TRBJ2-5; 14 bases are a match to TRBD2. Germline lookup yields CDR1 SGHRS and CDR2 YFSETQ. This CDR3 spans 16 amino acids. V shed 6 bases, J shed 5 bases, and the junction held 9 bases outside the gene matches. The CDR3 here is CASTLTSGGGEETQYF. DNA for the CDR3: TGCGCCAGCACCCTGACTAGCGGGGGGGGTGAGGAGACCCAGTACTTC. Using reference TRBV5-1 and TRBJ2-5 for the parts outside the CDR3, the full variable domain is KAGVTQTPRYLIKTRGQQVTLSCSPISGHRSVSWYQQTPGQGLQFLFEYFSETQRNKGNFPGRFSGRQFSNSRSEMNVSTLELGDSALYLCASTLTSGGGEETQYFGPGTRLLVL.

This clone was seen a single time. The V and J genes are TRBV5-3 and TRBJ2-1, with D uncertain. TRBV5-3 is an open reading frame whose function is uncertain. Trimming took off 5 bases at V and 6 bases at J, with 21 bases between the two ends. The length of the CDR3 is 16 residues. CDR3 loop: CARSSEVRCEPNEQFF. For the CDR3, the DNA is TGTGCCAGAAGTTCCGAAGTACGGTGCGAACCCAATGAGCAGTTCTTC.

The chain employs TRBV30 and TRBJ1-1; D ambiguous. V was shortened by 0 bases and J by 4 bases, with 9 bases between the two germline ends. The CDR3 contains 13 residues. Germline V lookup: CDR1 GTSNPN, CDR2 SVGIG (reference sequence). The CDR3 spells CAWSVLYSTEAFF. The CDR3 DNA is TGTGCCTGGAGTGTACTTTATAGCACTGAAGCTTTCTTT.

V usage is TRBV5-4 and J usage is TRBJ2-4; the D gene is possibly TRBD1 (6 bases). V was cut by 0 bases and J by 6 bases, with 25 bases left in between. CDR3 size: 19 residues. Per the germline V gene, CDR1 is SGHNT and CDR2 is YYREEE (reference sequence). The CDR3 loop is CASSLVSAVRDIGVNIQYF. The CDR3, as DNA: TGTGCCAGCAGCTTGGTTTCGGCAGTCAGGGACATAGGTGTAAACATTCAGTACTTC. Full variable domain (missing parts from reference TRBV5-4 and TRBJ2-4): ETGVTQSPTHLIKTRGQQVTLRCSSQSGHNTVSWYQQALGQGPQFIFQYYREEENGRGNFPPRFSGLQFPNYSSELNVNALELDDSALYLCASSLVSAVRDIGVNIQYFGAGTRLSVL.

The rearrangement uses TRBV2 and TRBJ1-5; D gene unclear. The CDR3 sequence is 17 residues long. From germline, CDR1 is SNHLY and CDR2 FYNNEI. Trimming stripped 4 bases from V and 1 base from J, with 17 bases between. The CDR3 coding sequence is TGTGCCAGCAGTGTCCAAAAAGGAGTGTTGAGCAATCAGCCCCAGCATTTT. Translated, it gives CASSVQKGVLSNQPQHF.

V is TRBV27 and J is TRBJ1-6; D may be TRBD1 (6 bases). This CDR3 has 15 amino acids. CDR1 and CDR2 (germline): MNHEY, SMNVEV (reference sequence). Trimming took off 7 bases at V and 8 bases at J, with 18 bases between the two ends. The CDR3 protein is CASNDRSPGDSPLHF. The CDR3 DNA follows: TGTGCCAGCAACGACAGGTCGCCCGGGGATTCACCCCTCCACTTT.

The chain uses TRBV2 and TRBJ2-1, with 12 bases lining up with TRBD2. V shed 4 bases, J shed 2 bases, and the junction held 9 bases outside the gene matches. The germline gives CDR1 SNHLY, CDR2 FYNNEI. This CDR3 has 18 amino acids. The CDR3 loop is CASSGEETSGSPYNEQFF. The CDR3 bases are TGTGCCAGCAGTGGAGAAGAGACTAGCGGGAGCCCCTACAATGAGCAGTTCTTC.

This clone was found a few times. The same CDR3 is also encoded by other DNA sequences in this sample. The rearrangement uses TRBV10-2 and TRBJ2-3; TRBD2 aligns across 7 bases. V lost 3 bases and J lost 3; bases outside the gene matches: 6. The CDR3 has 15 amino acids. CDR1 is WSHSY and CDR2 is SAAADI in the germline V gene. The CDR3 DNA is TGCGCCAGCAGTGAAGGGCGGGGAGGGACAGATACGCAGTATTTT. It specifies CASSEGRGGTDTQYF.

This sequence joins TRBV6-4 and TRBJ2-1; D not resolved. The CDR3 consists of 13 residues. Per the germline V gene, CDR1 is MRHNA and CDR2 is SNTAGT. The V and J ends lost 4 bases and 2 bases respectively, with 6 bases between them. CDR3 sequence: CASSADTYNEQFF. CDR3 nucleotides: TGTGCCAGCAGTGCCGACACCTACAATGAGCAGTTCTTC.

This chain links TRBV6-1 with TRBJ1-1; D call uncertain. The germline V gene has CDR1 MNHNS and CDR2 SASEGT. The CDR3 runs to 11 residues. V lost 6 bases and J lost 8, with 10 bases in between. As DNA, the CDR3 is TGTGCCAGCAGCTACCTGGGCGAAGCTTTCTTT. Translated, it gives CASSYLGEAFF.

The rearrangement joins TRBV19 to TRBJ2-6, with 11 positions matching TRBD1. V shed 3 bases, J shed 4 bases, and the junction held 5 bases outside the gene matches. Looked up from germline, CDR1 is LNHDA and CDR2 is SQIVND (reference sequence). The CDR3 spans 17 residues. CDR3 bases: TGTGCCAGTAGTATGGGACAGGGGGGTTGGGGGGCCAACGTCCTGACTTTC. This sequence encodes CASSMGQGGWGANVLTF.

The genes are TRBV6-1 and TRBJ1-1; possible D gene TRBD1, 6 bases. Germline V lookup: CDR1 MNHNS, CDR2 SASEGT. Trimming left V 4 bases short and J 5 bases short, with 11 bases between. This CDR3 is 13 amino acids long. For the CDR3, the DNA is TGTGCCAGCAGTGTAACCAGGGGAACTGAAGCTTTCTTT. It is translated as CASSVTRGTEAFF.

This chain uses TRBV7-2 with TRBJ2-1, with 13 bases lining up with TRBD2. Germline CDR1 reads SGHTA; CDR2 reads FQGNSA. J gave up 6 bases and V 4 bases, and 3 bases lay outside the gene matches. This CDR3 has 15 residues. CDR3 loop: CASSSGLAGVNEQFF. The CDR3 DNA sequence: TGTGCCAGCAGCTCAGGACTAGCGGGAGTCAATGAGCAGTTCTTC.

This sequence joins TRBV10-3 and TRBJ1-6; D call uncertain. Germline CDR1 is ENHRY and CDR2 is SYGVKD. Trimming cost V 4 bases and J 6 bases, with 7 bases left between them. The CDR3 is 13 amino acids. The CDR3 DNA sequence: TGTGCCATCAGTGGACAAGTTAATTCACCCCTCCACTTT. Protein product: CAISGQVNSPLHF.

The rearrangement joins TRBV19 to TRBJ1-2; 9 positions match TRBD1. Germline V gene lookup returns CDR1 LNHDA and CDR2 SQIVND (reference sequence). The J segment lost 2 bases and the V segment lost 5 bases, leaving 3 bases of the junction unmatched. This CDR3 has 14 residues. The CDR3 here is CASSLDRGNYGYTF. The CDR3 nucleotides read TGTGCCAGTAGTTTGGACAGGGGAAACTATGGCTACACCTTC.